The clone carrying this T cell receptor (beta chain) was observed at least ten times. This specimen belongs to a study of T cells after yellow fever vaccination. Study-wide background: Any fraction with a low cell number was prepared using SMART-Seq v4 Ultra Low Input.

Each CDR3 protein is one row after TCRdb ran MiXCR on the 5' RACE reads. The table includes some 220,000 distinct CDR3 sequences, 3% to 3.5% detected once. The V gene's germline CDR1 is SEHNR and CDR2 FQNEAQ (reference sequence). This CDR3 contains 15 residues. The J segment lost 3 bases and the V segment lost 2 bases, leaving 4 bases of the junction unmatched. The receptor's source is a man aged 18 to 29 who received the YFV17D yellow fever vaccine. Sequenced here: CD4+ T cells sorted from PBMCs, sampled 10 days after the yellow fever booster vaccination. The V gene is TRBV7-9, the J gene TRBJ1-5; 7 bases agree with TRBD1. The CDR3 bases are TGTGCCAGCAGCTTAAGGGACAGCCACAATCAGCCCCAGCATTTT. Its translation is CASSLRDSHNQPQHF. The whole variable domain, filled in from reference TRBV7-9 and TRBJ1-5, reads DTGVSQNPRHKITKRGQNVTFRCDPISEHNRLYWYRQTLGQGPEFLTYFQNEAQLEKSRLLSDRFSAERPKGSFSTLEIQRTEQGDSAMYLCASSLRDSHNQPQHFGDGTRLSIL.